The clone carrying this T cell receptor beta chain has only a few counts. Its target is unknown. The record originates from a study of CD8 T cells in ankylosing spondylitis. Germline assignment: CDR1 DFQATT and CDR2 SNEGSKA (reference sequence). The length of the CDR3 is 12 residues. V lost 3 bases, J lost 5 bases, and 8 bases lay in between. Findings and limits, study-wide: Some of the motif variants had earlier been found in reactive arthritis patients' fluid and blood. Ankylosing spondylitis blood appeared to be characterized by a TCR beta motif of eight highly homologous variants.

Each CDR3 protein is one row after TCRdb ran MiXCR on the 5' RACE reads. Among about 800,000 distinct CDR3 sequences listed, 12% were seen once. Sequencing was performed on blood, either unsorted or a sorted T cell fraction (not recorded which). The chain couples TRBV20-1 to TRBJ1-5, with D perhaps TRBD1 (6 bases). The receptor's source is a male donor with ankylosing spondylitis. The CDR3 DNA sequence: TGCAGTGCTAGCGGACAGTATCAGCCCCAGCATTTT. It yields the protein CSASGQYQPQHF.